Listed below are T cell receptor beta chains from one sample, sequenced in a study of shared clonotypes between healthy human individuals. TCRdb's table, derived via immunoSEQ multiplex PCR, lists solely in-frame clones and lacks some. The table includes about 1.9 million clones, over 85% detected once. Input material: naive CD8+ T cells from PBMCs. The receptors here all came from a young man in good health. Some clones in this sample may be carry-over from other donors' samples. Both conserved end residues are part of each CDR3. The D gene is left open where the match is weak. Only some rows state a clone size, as once, few, many or a class for expanded clones.

j_gene: TRBJ2-7; d_gene: TRBD1; abundance: -; v_gene: TRBV29-1; CDR3nt: TGCAGCGTTGTTTTCCGCAGTATGGGGCAGGGGGTACGCGAGCAGTACTTC; CDR3aa: CSVVFRSMGQGVREQYF
j_gene: TRBJ2-2; d_gene: -; abundance: few; v_gene: TRBV27; CDR3nt: TGTGCCAGCAGTTTTCCCACCGGGGAGCTGTTTTTT; CDR3aa: CASSFPTGELFF
j_gene: TRBJ2-7; d_gene: TRBD1; abundance: -; v_gene: TRBV5-1; CDR3nt: TGCGCCAGCAGCTCGGAAGGACAGGGCACTCCCTACGAGCAGTACTTC; CDR3aa: CASSSEGQGTPYEQYF
j_gene: TRBJ2-3; d_gene: -; abundance: -; v_gene: TRBV27; CDR3nt: TGTGCCAGCAGTCGAGGTACAAAATCTGATACGCAGTATTTT; CDR3aa: CASSRGTKSDTQYF
j_gene: TRBJ2-7; d_gene: -; abundance: -; v_gene: TRBV4-3; CDR3nt: TGCGCCAGCAGCCAATCAACAGGAGAGTCACGCGAGCAGTACTTC; CDR3aa: CASSQSTGESREQYF
j_gene: TRBJ2-1; d_gene: -; abundance: -; v_gene: TRBV27; CDR3nt: TGTGCCAGCATGACCAGGTCCGGGGGAACCTCCTACAATGAGCAGTTCTTC; CDR3aa: CASMTRSGGTSYNEQFF
j_gene: TRBJ2-3; d_gene: TRBD1; abundance: -; v_gene: TRBV7-6; CDR3nt: TGTGCCAGCAGTCGCGGACAGGTTATCTTCTCAGATACGCAGTATTTT; CDR3aa: CASSRGQVIFSDTQYF
j_gene: TRBJ2-1; d_gene: -; abundance: -; v_gene: TRBV7-9; CDR3nt: TGTGCCAGCAGCTCGGACCTCGGGATAGACAATGAGCAGTTCTTC; CDR3aa: CASSSDLGIDNEQFF
j_gene: TRBJ2-3; d_gene: -; abundance: -; v_gene: TRBV6-1; CDR3nt: TGTGCCATAGCTCTTATGGGGAGCGATACGCAGTATTTT; CDR3aa: CAIALMGSDTQYF
j_gene: TRBJ2-7; d_gene: -; abundance: once; v_gene: TRBV14; CDR3nt: TGTGCCAGCAGCCAAGATCGGTTCGGCTACGAGCAGTACTTC; CDR3aa: CASSQDRFGYEQYF
j_gene: TRBJ2-7; d_gene: -; abundance: -; v_gene: TRBV29-1; CDR3nt: TGCAGCGTTCCGGGACCGAAATACGAGCAGTACTTC; CDR3aa: CSVPGPKYEQYF
j_gene: TRBJ2-1; d_gene: TRBD2; abundance: -; v_gene: TRBV4-1; CDR3nt: TGCGCCAGCAGCCATCTTTTAGCGGGAGCCTACAATGAGCAGTTCTTC; CDR3aa: CASSHLLAGAYNEQFF
j_gene: TRBJ2-7; d_gene: TRBD2; abundance: -; v_gene: TRBV27; CDR3nt: TGTGCCAGCAGTCACCCCACGACTAGCGGGAGGCCCTACGAGCAGTACTTC; CDR3aa: CASSHPTTSGRPYEQYF
j_gene: TRBJ2-3; d_gene: TRBD2; abundance: -; v_gene: TRBV27; CDR3nt: TGTGCCAGCAGTTTAGCGGGAGGTTTAGCAGATACGCAGTATTTT; CDR3aa: CASSLAGGLADTQYF
j_gene: TRBJ2-5; d_gene: TRBD2; abundance: -; v_gene: TRBV9; CDR3nt: TGTGCCAGCAGCTCCTGGGCGGGGCTAGCGGAAGAGACCCAGTACTTC; CDR3aa: CASSSWAGLAEETQYF
j_gene: TRBJ2-7; d_gene: -; abundance: -; v_gene: TRBV19; CDR3nt: TGTGCCACCTCCCTTCAGGGCGAGCAGTACTTC; CDR3aa: CATSLQGEQYF
j_gene: TRBJ2-7; d_gene: TRBD2; abundance: -; v_gene: TRBV5-1; CDR3nt: TGCGCCAGCAGCTCGGCCCCCACTAGCGGGGCGAACTACGAGCAGTACTTC; CDR3aa: CASSSAPTSGANYEQYF
j_gene: TRBJ2-7; d_gene: -; abundance: once; v_gene: TRBV29-1; CDR3nt: TGCAGCGTTCTGACAGACTCTTACGAGCAGTACTTC; CDR3aa: CSVLTDSYEQYF
j_gene: TRBJ1-5; d_gene: -; abundance: -; v_gene: TRBV7-9; CDR3nt: TGTGCCAGCAGCAACACTGGGTGGGTCGGCAATCAGCCCCAGCATTTT; CDR3aa: CASSNTGWVGNQPQHF
j_gene: TRBJ1-2; d_gene: -; abundance: -; v_gene: TRBV7-9; CDR3nt: TGTGCCAGCAGCTGGGGGGAGGGGCCCGGAGATGGCTACACCTTC; CDR3aa: CASSWGEGPGDGYTF
j_gene: TRBJ2-1; d_gene: TRBD2; abundance: -; v_gene: TRBV4-3; CDR3nt: TGCGCCAGCAGCCAAGTAGATAGCGGGAGAAATGAGCAGTTCTTC; CDR3aa: CASSQVDSGRNEQFF
j_gene: TRBJ2-3; d_gene: -; abundance: -; v_gene: TRBV29-1; CDR3nt: TGCAGCGTTGGGTCTGCTCTAGAATACACAGATACGCAGTATTTT; CDR3aa: CSVGSALEYTDTQYF
j_gene: TRBJ1-1; d_gene: TRBD1; abundance: -; v_gene: TRBV2; CDR3nt: TGTGCCAGCAGTGAACAGGGGGCTAGATACACTGAAGCTTTCTTT; CDR3aa: CASSEQGARYTEAFF
j_gene: TRBJ2-5; d_gene: TRBD1; abundance: -; v_gene: TRBV7-9; CDR3nt: TGTGCCAGCAGCTACACTCCGGGACAGGGCGGGGAGACCCAGTACTTC; CDR3aa: CASSYTPGQGGETQYF
j_gene: TRBJ2-3; d_gene: -; abundance: -; v_gene: TRBV5-1; CDR3nt: TGCGCCAGCAGCCCGGAGGGGGGCTTCAGTGATACGCAGTATTTT; CDR3aa: CASSPEGGFSDTQYF
j_gene: TRBJ2-4; d_gene: -; abundance: -; v_gene: TRBV7-8; CDR3nt: TGTGCCAGCAGCCCACGGACAGTGTTAGCCAAAAACATTCAGTACTTC; CDR3aa: CASSPRTVLAKNIQYF
j_gene: TRBJ2-3; d_gene: TRBD2; abundance: once; v_gene: TRBV7-3; CDR3nt: TGTGCCAGCAGCTTAATTGGGGGCGGGGCTAGCGGGAAGACTAGCACAGATACGCAGTATTTT; CDR3aa: CASSLIGGGASGKTSTDTQYF
j_gene: TRBJ2-1; d_gene: TRBD2; abundance: -; v_gene: TRBV10-1; CDR3nt: TGCGCCAGCAGTGGGTGGCCCCTGGAAGCGGGGAACTACAATGAGCAGTTCTTC; CDR3aa: CASSGWPLEAGNYNEQFF
j_gene: TRBJ2-7; d_gene: -; abundance: -; v_gene: TRBV5-1; CDR3nt: TGCGCCAGCAGCTTGTCTTCCCCGGCTAGTCCTCTCCACGAGCAGTACTTC; CDR3aa: CASSLSSPASPLHEQYF
j_gene: TRBJ2-6; d_gene: -; abundance: -; v_gene: TRBV4-1; CDR3nt: TGCGCCAGCAGAACCTCTGGGGCCAACGTCCTGACTTTC; CDR3aa: CASRTSGANVLTF
j_gene: TRBJ2-7; d_gene: TRBD2; abundance: -; v_gene: TRBV27; CDR3nt: TGTGCCAGCAGTTTATACCCCCCCCTAGCGGAAGGCTCCTACGAGCAGTACTTC; CDR3aa: CASSLYPPLAEGSYEQYF
j_gene: TRBJ2-1; d_gene: TRBD2; abundance: -; v_gene: TRBV7-2; CDR3nt: TGTGCCAGCAGGTTACTAGCGGGACTTTACAATGAGCAGTTCTTC; CDR3aa: CASRLLAGLYNEQFF
j_gene: TRBJ2-6; d_gene: TRBD1; abundance: -; v_gene: TRBV11-3; CDR3nt: TGTGCCAGCAGCTCCCGGACAGGGCCTGGGGCCAACGTCCTGACTTTC; CDR3aa: CASSSRTGPGANVLTF
j_gene: TRBJ2-5; d_gene: TRBD1; abundance: -; v_gene: TRBV7-3; CDR3nt: TGTGCCAGCAGCCCCGGACAGGGGCAAGAGACCCAGTACTTC; CDR3aa: CASSPGQGQETQYF
j_gene: TRBJ2-7; d_gene: -; abundance: -; v_gene: TRBV6-5; CDR3nt: TGTGCCAGCAGTTACACCCCCGAGGGGGGGTCCGAGCAGTACTTC; CDR3aa: CASSYTPEGGSEQYF
j_gene: TRBJ2-3; d_gene: TRBD1; abundance: -; v_gene: TRBV7-2; CDR3nt: TGTGCCAGCAGCCCGGTCCCCGGGACAGGGCGGACAGATACGCAGTATTTT; CDR3aa: CASSPVPGTGRTDTQYF
j_gene: TRBJ2-1; d_gene: -; abundance: -; v_gene: TRBV2; CDR3nt: TGTGCCAGCAGTGAATGGGACTTCCCCTCCTACAATGAGCAGTTCTTC; CDR3aa: CASSEWDFPSYNEQFF